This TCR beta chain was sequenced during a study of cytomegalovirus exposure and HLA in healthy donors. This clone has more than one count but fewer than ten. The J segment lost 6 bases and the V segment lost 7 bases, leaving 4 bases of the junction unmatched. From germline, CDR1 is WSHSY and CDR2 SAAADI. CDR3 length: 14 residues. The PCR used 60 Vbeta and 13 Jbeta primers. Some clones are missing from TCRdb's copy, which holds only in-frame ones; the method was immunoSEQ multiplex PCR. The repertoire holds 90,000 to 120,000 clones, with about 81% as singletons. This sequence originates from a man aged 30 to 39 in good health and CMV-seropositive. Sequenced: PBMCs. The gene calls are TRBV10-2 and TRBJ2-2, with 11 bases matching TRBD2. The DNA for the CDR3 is TGCGCCAGCACCCTAGCGGGGGGAGCCGGGGAGCTGTTTTTT. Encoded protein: CASTLAGGAGELFF.